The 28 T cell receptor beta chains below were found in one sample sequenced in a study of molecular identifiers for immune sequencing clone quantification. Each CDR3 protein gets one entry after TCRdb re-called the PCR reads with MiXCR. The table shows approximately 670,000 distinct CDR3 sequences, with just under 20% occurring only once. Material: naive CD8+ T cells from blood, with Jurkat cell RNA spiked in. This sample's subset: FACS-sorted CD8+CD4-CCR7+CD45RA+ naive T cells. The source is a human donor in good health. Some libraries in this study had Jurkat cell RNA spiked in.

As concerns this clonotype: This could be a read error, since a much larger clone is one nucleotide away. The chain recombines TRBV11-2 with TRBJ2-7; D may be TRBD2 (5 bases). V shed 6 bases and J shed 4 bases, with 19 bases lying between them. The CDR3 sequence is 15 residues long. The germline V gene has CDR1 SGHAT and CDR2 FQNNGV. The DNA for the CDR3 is TGTGCCAGCAGAGTCAATTGGGGAGAAGGGTACGAGCAGTACTTC. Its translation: CASRVNWGEGYEQYF.

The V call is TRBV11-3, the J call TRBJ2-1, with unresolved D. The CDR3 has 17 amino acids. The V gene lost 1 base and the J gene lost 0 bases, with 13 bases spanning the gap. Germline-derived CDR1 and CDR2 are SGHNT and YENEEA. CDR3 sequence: CASSLGLGQNSYNEQFF. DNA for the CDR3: TGTGCCAGCAGCTTAGGTTTAGGTCAAAACTCCTACAATGAGCAGTTCTTC.

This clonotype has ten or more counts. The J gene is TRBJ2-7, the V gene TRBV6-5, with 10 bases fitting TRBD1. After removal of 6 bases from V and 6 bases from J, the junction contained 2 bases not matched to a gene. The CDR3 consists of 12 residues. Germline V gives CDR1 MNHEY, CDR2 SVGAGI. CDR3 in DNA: TGTGCCAGCAGAAGGACAGGGGGCGAGCAGTACTTC. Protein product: CASRRTGGEQYF.

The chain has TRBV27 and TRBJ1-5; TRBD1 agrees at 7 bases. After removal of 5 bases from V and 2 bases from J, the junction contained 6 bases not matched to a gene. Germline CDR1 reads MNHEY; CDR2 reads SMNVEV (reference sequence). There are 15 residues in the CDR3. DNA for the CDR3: TGTGCCAGCAGTAGACAGGGAAGCGGCAATCAGCCCCAGCATTTT. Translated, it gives CASSRQGSGNQPQHF.

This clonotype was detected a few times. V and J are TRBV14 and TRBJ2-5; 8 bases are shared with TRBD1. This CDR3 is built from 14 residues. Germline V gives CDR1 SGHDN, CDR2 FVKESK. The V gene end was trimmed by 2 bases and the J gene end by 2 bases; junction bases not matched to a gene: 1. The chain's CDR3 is CASSQWTGQETQYF. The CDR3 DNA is TGTGCCAGCAGCCAATGGACAGGGCAAGAGACCCAGTACTTC.

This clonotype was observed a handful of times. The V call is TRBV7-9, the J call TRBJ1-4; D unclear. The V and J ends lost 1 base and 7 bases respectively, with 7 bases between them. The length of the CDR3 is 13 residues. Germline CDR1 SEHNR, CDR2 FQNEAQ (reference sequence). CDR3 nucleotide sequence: TGTGCCAGCAGCTTAGGGGTCGCTGAAAAACTGTTTTTT. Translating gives CASSLGVAEKLFF.

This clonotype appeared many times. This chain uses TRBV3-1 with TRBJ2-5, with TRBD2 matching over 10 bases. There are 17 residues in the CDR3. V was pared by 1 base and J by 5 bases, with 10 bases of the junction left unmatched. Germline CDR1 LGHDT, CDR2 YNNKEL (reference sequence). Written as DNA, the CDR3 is TGTGCCAGCAGCCAAGTCGGACTAGCGGCTTGGGGGGAGACCCAGTACTTC. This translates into CASSQVGLAAWGETQYF.

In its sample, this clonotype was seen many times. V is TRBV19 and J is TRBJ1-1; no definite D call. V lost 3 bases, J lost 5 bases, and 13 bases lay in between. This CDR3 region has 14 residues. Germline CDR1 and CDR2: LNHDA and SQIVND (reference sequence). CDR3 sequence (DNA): TGTGCCAGTAGTATCTATCAAGGGCTGACTGAAGCTTTCTTT. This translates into CASSIYQGLTEAFF.

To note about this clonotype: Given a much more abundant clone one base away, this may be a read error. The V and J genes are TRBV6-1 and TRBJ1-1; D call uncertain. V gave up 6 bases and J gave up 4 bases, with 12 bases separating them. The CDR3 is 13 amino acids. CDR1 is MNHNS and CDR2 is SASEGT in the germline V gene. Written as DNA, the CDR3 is TGTGCCAGCAGAGAGTCATCGCCCACTGAAGCTTTCTTT. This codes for CASRESSPTEAFF.

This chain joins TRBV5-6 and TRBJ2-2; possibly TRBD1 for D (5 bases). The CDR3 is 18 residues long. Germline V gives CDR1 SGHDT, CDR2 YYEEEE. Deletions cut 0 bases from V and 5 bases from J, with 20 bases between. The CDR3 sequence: CASSLDQGFQSFTGELFF. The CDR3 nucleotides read TGTGCCAGCAGCTTGGACCAGGGTTTCCAGTCTTTTACCGGGGAGCTGTTTTTT.

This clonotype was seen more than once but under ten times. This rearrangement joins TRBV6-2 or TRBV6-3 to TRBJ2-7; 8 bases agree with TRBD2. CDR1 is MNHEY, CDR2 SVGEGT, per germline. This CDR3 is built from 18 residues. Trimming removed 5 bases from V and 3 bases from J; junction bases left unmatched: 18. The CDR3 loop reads CASSHLRTSPKAYYEQYF. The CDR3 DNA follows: TGTGCCAGCAGTCACCTTCGGACTAGCCCAAAAGCCTACTACGAGCAGTACTTC.

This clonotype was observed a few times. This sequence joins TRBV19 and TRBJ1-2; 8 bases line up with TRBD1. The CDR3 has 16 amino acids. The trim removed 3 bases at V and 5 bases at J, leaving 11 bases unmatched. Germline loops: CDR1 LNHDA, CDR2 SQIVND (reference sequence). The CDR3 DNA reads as TGTGCCAGTAGTATCCCTCTTGGGACAGGCCCGTATGGCTACACCTTC. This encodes CASSIPLGTGPYGYTF. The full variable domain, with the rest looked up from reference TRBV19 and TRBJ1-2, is DGGITQSPKYLFRKEGQNVTLSCEQNLNHDAMYWYRQDPGQGLRLIYYSQIVNDFQKGDIAEGYSVSREKKESFPLTVTSAQKNPTAFYLCASSIPLGTGPYGYTFGSGTRLTVV.

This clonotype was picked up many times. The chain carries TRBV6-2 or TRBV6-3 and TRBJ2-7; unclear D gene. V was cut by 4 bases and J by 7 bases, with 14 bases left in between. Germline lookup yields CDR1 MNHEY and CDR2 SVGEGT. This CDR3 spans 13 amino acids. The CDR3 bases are TGTGCCAGCAGTTCCAGGACGGCTTGGGAGCAGTACTTC. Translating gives CASSSRTAWEQYF.

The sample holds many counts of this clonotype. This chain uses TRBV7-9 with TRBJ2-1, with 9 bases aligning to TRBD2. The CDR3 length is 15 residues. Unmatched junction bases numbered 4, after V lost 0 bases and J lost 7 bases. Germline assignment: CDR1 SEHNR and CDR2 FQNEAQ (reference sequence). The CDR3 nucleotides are TGTGCCAGCAGCTTAGCCCAGCGGGGGGCGAATGAGCAGTTCTTC. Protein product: CASSLAQRGANEQFF.

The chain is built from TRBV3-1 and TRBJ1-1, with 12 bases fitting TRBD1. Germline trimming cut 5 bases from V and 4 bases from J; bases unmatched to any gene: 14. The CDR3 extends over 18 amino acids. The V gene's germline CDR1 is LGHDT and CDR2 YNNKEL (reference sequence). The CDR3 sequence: CASSDDFPGQGASTEAFF. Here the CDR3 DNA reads TGTGCCAGCAGCGACGACTTCCCGGGACAGGGGGCTTCCACTGAAGCTTTCTTT.

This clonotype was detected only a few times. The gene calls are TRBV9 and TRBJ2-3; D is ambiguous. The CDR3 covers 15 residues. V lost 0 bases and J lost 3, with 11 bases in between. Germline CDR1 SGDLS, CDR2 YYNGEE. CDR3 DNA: TGTGCCAGCAGCGTAGACGGTGCTGGGACAGATACGCAGTATTTT. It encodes CASSVDGAGTDTQYF.

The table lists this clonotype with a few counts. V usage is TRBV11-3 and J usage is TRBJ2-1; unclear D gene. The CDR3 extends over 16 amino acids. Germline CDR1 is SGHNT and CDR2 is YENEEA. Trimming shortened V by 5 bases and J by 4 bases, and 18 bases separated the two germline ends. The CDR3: CASSTRHEEPYNEQFF. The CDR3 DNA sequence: TGTGCCAGCAGCACCCGTCATGAAGAACCTTACAATGAGCAGTTCTTC.

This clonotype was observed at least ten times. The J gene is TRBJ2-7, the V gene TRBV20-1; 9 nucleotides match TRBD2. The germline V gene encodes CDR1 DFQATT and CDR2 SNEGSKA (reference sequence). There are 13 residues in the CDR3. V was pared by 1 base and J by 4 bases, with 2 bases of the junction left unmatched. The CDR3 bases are TGCAGTGCTAGAGGCCTAGCGGGGTACGAGCAGTACTTC. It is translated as CSARGLAGYEQYF.

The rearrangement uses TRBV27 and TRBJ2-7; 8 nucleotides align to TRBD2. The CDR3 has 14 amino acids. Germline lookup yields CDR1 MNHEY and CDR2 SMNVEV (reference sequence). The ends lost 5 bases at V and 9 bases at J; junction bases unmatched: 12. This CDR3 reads CASSPQSGSFAQYF. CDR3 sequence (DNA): TGTGCCAGCAGTCCGCAGAGCGGGAGTTTCGCGCAGTACTTC.

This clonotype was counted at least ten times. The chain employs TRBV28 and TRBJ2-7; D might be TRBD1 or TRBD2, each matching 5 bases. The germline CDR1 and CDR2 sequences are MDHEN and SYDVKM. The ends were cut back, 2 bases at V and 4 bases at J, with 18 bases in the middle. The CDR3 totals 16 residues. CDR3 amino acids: CASSLIGTEPTYEQYF. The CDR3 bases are TGTGCCAGCAGTTTAATTGGGACGGAGCCTACGTACGAGCAGTACTTC.

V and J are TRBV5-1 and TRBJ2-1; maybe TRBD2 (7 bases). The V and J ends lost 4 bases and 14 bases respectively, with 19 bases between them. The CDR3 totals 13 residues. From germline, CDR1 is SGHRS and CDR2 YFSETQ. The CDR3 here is CASSQTGGGWKFF. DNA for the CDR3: TGCGCCAGCAGCCAGACGGGGGGCGGGTGGAAGTTCTTC.

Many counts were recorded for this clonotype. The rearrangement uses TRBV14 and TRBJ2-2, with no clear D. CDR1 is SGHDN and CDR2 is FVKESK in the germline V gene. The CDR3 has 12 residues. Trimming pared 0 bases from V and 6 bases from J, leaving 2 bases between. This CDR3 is CASSQDAGELFF. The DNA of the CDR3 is TGTGCCAGCAGCCAAGATGCCGGGGAGCTGTTTTTT.

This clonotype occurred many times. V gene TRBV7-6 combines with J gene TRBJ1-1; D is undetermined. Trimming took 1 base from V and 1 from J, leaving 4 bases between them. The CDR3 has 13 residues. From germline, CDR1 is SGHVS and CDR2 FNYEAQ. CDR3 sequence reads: CASSLDTNTEAFF. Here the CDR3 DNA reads TGTGCCAGCAGCTTAGACACGAACACTGAAGCTTTCTTT. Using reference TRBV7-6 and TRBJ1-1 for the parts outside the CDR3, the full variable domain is GAGVSQSPRYKVTKRGQDVALRCDPISGHVSLYWYRQALGQGPEFLTYFNYEAQQDKSGLPNDRFSAERPEGSISTLTIQRTEQRDSAMYRCASSLDTNTEAFFGQGTRLTVV.

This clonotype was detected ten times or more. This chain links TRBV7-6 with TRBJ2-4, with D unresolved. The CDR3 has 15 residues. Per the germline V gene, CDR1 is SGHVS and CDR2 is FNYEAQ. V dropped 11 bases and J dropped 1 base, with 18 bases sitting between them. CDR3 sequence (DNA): TGTGCCTCGGTTGACTTCTCAAAGGCCAAAAACATTCAGTACTTC. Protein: CASVDFSKAKNIQYF.

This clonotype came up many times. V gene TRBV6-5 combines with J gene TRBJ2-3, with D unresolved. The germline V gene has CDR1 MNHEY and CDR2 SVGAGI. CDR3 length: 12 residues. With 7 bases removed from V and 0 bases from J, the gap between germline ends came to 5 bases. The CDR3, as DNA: TGTGCCAGCAAAGACAGCACAGATACGCAGTATTTT. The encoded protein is CASKDSTDTQYF.

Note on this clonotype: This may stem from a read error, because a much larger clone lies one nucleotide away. The CDR3 spells CASGQDRGLAEAFF. In DNA, the CDR3 is TGTGCCAGCGGCCAGGACAGGGGGCTCGCTGAAGCTTTCTTT. The rearrangement uses TRBV11-2 and TRBJ1-1; the match to TRBD1 covers 11 bases. The CDR3 length is 14 residues. The germline CDR1 and CDR2 sequences are SGHAT and FQNNGV. V lost 8 bases and J lost 6; bases outside the gene matches: 8.

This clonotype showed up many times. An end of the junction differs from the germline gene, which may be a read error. The CDR3 spells CASSDASTLLIF. As DNA, the CDR3 is TGTGCCAGCAGCGACGCCTCGACTCTTCTAATCTTC. The V call is TRBV9, the J call TRBJ2-7; D gene uncertain. Germline V gene lookup returns CDR1 SGDLS and CDR2 YYNGEE. CDR3 length equals 12 residues. Full variable domain (remainder filled in from reference TRBV9 and TRBJ2-7): DSGVTQTPKHLITATGQRVTLRCSPRSGDLSVYWYQQSLDQGLQFLIQYYNGEERAKGNILERFSAQQFPDLHSELNLSSLELGDSALYFCASSDASTLLIFGPGTRLTVT.

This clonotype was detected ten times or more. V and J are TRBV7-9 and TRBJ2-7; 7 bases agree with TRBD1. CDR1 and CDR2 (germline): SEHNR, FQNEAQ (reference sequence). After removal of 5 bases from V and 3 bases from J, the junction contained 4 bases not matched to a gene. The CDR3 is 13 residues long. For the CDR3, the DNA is TGTGCCAGCAGCCCGGACAGGCACTACGAGCAGTACTTC. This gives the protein CASSPDRHYEQYF.